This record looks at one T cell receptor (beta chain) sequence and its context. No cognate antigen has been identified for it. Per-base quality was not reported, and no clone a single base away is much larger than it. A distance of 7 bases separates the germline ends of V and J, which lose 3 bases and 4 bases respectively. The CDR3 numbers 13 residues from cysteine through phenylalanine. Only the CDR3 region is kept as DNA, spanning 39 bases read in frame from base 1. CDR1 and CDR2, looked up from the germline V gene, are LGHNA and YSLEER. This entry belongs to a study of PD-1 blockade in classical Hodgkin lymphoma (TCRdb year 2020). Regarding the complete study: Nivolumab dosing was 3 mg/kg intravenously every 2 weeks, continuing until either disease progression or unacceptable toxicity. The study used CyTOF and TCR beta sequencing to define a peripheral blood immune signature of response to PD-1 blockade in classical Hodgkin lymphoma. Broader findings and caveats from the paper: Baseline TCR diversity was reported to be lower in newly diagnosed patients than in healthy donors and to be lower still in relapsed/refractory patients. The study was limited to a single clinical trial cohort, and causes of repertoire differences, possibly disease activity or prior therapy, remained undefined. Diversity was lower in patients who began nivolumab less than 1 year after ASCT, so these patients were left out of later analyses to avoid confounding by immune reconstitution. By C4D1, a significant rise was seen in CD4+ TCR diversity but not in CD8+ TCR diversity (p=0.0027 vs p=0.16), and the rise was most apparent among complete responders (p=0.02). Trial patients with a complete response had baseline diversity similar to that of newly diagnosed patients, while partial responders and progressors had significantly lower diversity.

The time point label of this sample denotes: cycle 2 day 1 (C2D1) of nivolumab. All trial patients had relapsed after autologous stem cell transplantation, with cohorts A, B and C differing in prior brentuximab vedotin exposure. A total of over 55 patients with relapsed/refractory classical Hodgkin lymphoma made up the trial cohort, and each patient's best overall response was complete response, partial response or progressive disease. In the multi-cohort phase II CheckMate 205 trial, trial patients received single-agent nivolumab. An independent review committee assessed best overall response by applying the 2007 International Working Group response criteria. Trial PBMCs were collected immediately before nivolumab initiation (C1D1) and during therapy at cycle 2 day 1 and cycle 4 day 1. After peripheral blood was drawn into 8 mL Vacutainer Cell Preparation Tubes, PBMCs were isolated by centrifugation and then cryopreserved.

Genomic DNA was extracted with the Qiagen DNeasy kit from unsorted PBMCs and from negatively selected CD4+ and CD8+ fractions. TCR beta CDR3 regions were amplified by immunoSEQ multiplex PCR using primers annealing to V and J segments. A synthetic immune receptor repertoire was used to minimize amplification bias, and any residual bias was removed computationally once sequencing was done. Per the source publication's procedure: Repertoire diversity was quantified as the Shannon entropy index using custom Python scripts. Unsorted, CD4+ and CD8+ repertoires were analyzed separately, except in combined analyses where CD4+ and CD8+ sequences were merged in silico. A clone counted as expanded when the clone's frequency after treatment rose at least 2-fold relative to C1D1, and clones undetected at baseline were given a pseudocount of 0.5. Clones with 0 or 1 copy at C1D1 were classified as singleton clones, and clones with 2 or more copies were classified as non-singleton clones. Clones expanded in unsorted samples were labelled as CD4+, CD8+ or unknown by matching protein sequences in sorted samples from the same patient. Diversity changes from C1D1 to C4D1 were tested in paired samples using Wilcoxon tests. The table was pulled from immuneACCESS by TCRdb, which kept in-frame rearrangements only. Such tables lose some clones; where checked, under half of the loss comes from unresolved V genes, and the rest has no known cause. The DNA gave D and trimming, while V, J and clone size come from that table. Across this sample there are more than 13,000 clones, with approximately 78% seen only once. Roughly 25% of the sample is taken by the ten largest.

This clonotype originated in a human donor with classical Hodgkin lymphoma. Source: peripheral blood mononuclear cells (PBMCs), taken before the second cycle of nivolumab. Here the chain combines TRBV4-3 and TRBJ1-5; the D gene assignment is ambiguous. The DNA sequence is TGCGCCAGCAGCCAGGACTTTAATCAGCCCCAGCATTTT. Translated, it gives CASSQDFNQPQHF.